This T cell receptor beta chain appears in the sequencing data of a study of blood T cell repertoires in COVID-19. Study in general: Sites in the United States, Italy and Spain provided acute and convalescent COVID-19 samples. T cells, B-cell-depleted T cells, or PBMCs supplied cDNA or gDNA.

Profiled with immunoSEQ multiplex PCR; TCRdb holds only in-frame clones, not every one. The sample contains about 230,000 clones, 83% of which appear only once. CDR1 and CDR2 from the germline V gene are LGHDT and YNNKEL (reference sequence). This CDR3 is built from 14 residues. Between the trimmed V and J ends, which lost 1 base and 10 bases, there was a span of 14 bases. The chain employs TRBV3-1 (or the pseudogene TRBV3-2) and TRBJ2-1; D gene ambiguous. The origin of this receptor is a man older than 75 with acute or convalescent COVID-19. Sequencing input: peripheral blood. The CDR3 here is CASSQVAATNEQFF. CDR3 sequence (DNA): TGTGCCAGCAGCCAAGTCGCCGCAACTAACGAGCAGTTCTTC.